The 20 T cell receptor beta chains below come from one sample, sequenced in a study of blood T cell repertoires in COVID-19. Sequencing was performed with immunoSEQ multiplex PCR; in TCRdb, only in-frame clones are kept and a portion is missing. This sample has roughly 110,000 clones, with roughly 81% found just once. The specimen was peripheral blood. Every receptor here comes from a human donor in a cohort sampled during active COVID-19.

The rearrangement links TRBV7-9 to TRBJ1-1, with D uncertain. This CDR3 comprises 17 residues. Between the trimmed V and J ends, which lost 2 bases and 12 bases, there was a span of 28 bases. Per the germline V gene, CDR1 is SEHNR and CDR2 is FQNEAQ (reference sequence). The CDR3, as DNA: TGTGCCAGCAGCTTATATGGTCTCGGGTCGTCTGGCCCGACTCCTTTCTTT. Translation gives CASSLYGLGSSGPTPFF.

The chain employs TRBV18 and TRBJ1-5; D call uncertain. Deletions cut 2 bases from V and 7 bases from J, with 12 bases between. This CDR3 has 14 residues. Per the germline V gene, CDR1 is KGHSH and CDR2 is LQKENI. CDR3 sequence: CASSPGLESQPQHF. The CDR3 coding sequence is TGTGCCAGCTCACCAGGACTCGAGTCCCAGCCCCAGCATTTT.

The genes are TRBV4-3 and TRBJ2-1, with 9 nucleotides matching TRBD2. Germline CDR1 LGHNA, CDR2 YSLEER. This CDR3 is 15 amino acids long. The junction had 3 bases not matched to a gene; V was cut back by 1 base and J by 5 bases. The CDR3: CASSQALAGNNEQFF. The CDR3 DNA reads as TGCGCCAGCAGCCAAGCCCTAGCGGGGAACAATGAGCAGTTCTTC.

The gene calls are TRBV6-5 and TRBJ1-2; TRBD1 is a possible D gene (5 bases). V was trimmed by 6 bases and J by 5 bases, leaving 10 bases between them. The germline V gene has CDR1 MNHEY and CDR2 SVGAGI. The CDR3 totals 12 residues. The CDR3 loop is CASSPGEYGYTF. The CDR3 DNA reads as TGTGCCAGCAGCCCGGGGGAATATGGCTACACCTTC.

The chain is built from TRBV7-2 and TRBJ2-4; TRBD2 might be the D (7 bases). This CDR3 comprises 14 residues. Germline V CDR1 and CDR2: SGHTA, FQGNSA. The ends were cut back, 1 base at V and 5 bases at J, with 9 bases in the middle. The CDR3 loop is CASSLGGGQNIQYF. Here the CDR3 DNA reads TGTGCCAGCAGCTTAGGCGGGGGCCAAAACATTCAGTACTTC.

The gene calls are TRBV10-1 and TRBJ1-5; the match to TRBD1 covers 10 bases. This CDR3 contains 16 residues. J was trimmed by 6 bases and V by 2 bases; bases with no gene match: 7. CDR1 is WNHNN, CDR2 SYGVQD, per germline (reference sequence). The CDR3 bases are TGCGCCAGCAGTGAGCCTGGGACAGGGGACGCTCAGCCCCAGCATTTT. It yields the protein CASSEPGTGDAQPQHF.

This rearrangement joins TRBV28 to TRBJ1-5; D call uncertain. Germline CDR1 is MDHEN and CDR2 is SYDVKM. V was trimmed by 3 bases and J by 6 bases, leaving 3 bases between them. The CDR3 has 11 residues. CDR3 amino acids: CASSFSQPQHF. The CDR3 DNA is TGTGCCAGCAGTTTCAGTCAGCCCCAGCATTTT.

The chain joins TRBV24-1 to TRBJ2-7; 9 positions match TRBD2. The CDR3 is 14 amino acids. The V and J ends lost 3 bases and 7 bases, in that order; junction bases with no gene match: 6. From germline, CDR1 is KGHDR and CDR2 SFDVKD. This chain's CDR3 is CATSDTILAGEQYF. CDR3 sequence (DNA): TGTGCCACCAGTGATACAATCCTAGCGGGGGAGCAGTACTTC.

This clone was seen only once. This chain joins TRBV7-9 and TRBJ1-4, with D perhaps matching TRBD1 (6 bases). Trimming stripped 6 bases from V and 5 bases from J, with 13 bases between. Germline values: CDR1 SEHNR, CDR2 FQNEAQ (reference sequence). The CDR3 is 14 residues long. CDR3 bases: TGTGCCAGCAGGACGACAGGCCAAAATGAAAAACTGTTTTTT. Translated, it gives CASRTTGQNEKLFF.

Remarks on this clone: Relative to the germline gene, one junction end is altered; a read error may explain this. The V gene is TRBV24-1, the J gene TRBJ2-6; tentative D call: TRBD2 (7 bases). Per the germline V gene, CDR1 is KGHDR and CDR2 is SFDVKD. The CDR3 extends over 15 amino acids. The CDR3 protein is CATRDGGAGANVLTF. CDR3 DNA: TGTGCCACCCGTGATGGGGGGGCCGGGGCCAACGTCCTGACTTTC.

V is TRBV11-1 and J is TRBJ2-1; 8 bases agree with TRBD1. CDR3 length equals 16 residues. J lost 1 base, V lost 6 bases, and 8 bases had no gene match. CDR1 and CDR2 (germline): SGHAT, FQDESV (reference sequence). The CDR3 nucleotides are TGTGCCAGCAGTTCTGCAGGACAGGGTTCCTACAATGAGCAGTTCTTC. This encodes CASSSAGQGSYNEQFF.

The CDR3 sequence: CASSPQESQPQHF. The CDR3 nucleotides read TGTGCCAGCTCACCACAGGAGAGTCAGCCCCAGCATTTT. The chain combines TRBV18 with TRBJ1-5; D gene ambiguous. The CDR3 spans 13 residues. Looked up from germline, CDR1 is KGHSH and CDR2 is LQKENI. Trimming removed 1 base at V and 6 bases at J, with 7 bases between.

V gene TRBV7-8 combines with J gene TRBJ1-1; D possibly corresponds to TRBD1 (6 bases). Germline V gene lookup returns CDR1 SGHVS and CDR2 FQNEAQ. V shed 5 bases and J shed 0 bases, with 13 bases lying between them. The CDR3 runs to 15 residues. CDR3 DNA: TGTGCCAGCAGCCAGTTGCAGGGGATGAACACTGAAGCTTTCTTT. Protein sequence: CASSQLQGMNTEAFF.

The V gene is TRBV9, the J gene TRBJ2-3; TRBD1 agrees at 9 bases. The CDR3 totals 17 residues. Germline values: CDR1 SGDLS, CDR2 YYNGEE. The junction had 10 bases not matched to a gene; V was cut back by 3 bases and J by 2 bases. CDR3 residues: CASSARPGQGFTDTQYF. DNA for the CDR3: TGTGCCAGCAGCGCACGACCGGGACAGGGATTCACAGATACGCAGTATTTT.

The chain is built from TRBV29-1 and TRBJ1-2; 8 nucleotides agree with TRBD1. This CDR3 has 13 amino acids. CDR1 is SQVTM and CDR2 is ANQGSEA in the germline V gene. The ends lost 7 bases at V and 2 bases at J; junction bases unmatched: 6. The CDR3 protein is CSGGTGKNYGYTF. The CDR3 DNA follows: TGCAGCGGAGGGACAGGAAAAAACTATGGCTACACCTTC.

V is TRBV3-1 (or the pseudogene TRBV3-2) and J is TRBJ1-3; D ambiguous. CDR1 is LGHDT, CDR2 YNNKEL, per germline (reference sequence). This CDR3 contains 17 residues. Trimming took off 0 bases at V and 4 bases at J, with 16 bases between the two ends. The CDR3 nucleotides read TGTGCCAGCAGCCAAGATCTTCGGGGAGCGGGGGGAAACACCATATATTTT. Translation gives CASSQDLRGAGGNTIYF.

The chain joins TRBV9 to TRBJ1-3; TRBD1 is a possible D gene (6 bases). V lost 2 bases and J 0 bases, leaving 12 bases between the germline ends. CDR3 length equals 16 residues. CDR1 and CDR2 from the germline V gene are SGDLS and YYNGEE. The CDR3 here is CASSVDSSLSGNTIYF. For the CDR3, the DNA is TGTGCCAGCAGCGTGGACAGCTCGCTCTCTGGAAACACCATATATTTT.

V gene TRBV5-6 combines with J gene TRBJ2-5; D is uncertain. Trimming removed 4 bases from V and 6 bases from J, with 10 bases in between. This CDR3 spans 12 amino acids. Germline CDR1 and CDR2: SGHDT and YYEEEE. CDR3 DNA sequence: TGTGCCAGCAGCCTTGGCGGAAAGACCCAGTACTTC. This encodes CASSLGGKTQYF.

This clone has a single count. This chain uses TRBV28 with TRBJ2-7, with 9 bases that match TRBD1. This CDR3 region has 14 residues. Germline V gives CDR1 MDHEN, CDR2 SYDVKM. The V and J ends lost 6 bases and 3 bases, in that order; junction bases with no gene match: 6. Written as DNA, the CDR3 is TGTGCCAGCAGAGAGACAGGGGGAGGCTACGAGCAGTACTTC. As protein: CASRETGGGYEQYF.

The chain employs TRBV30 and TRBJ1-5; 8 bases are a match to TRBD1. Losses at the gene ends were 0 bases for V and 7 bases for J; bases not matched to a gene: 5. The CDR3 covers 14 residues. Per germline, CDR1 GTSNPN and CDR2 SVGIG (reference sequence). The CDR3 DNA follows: TGTGCCTGGAGTGTAGACAGGGGAAACCAGCCCCAGCATTTT. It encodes CAWSVDRGNQPQHF.